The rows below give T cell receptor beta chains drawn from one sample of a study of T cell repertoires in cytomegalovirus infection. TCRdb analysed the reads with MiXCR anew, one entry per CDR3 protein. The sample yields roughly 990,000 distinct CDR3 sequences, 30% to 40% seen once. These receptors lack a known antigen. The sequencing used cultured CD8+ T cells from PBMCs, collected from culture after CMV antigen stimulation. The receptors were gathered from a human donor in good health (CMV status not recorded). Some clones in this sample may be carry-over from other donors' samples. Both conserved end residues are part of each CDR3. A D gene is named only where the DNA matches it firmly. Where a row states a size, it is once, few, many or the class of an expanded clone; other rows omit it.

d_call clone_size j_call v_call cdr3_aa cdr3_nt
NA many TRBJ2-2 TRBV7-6 CASSLDRGVSGELFF TGTGCCAGCAGCTTAGACCGCGGGGTTAGCGGGGAGCTGTTTTTT
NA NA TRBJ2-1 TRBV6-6 CASSYSSRVEYNEQFF TGTGCCAGCAGTTACTCGAGCAGGGTTGAATACAATGAGCAGTTCTTC
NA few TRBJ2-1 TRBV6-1 CASSERRGPDREQFF TGTGCCAGCAGTGAAAGAAGGGGCCCCGATCGGGAGCAGTTCTTC
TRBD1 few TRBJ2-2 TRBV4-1 CASSASTGGWELFF TGCGCCAGCAGCGCTTCAACAGGGGGCTGGGAGCTGTTTTTT
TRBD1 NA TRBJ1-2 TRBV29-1 CSARAGTGNYGYTF TGCAGCGCCAGAGCCGGGACAGGGAACTATGGCTACACCTTC
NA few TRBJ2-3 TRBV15 CATSSGTPRTDTQYF TGTGCCACCAGCAGCGGGACACCCCGCACAGATACGCAGTATTTT
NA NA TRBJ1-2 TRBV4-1 CASSQDGGGIFGYTF TGCGCCAGCAGCCAAGATGGGGGGGGCATCTTTGGCTACACCTTC
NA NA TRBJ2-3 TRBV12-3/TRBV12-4 CASFYQGEGSSTDTQYF TGTGCCAGCTTCTATCAGGGAGAAGGGTCTAGCACAGATACGCAGTATTTT
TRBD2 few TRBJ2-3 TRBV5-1 CASSLKAGGPNTDTQYF TGCGCCAGCAGCTTGAAAGCGGGGGGGCCCAACACAGATACGCAGTATTTT
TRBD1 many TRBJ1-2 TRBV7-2 CASSQGQGAIGYGYTF TGTGCCAGCAGCCAAGGACAGGGCGCTATAGGGTATGGCTACACCTTC
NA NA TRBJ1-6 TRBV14 CASSHGTSVVYNSPLHF TGTGCCAGCAGCCACGGGACCTCGGTTGTATATAATTCACCCCTCCACTTT
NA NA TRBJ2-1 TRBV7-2 CASSSIDSNEQFF TGTGCCAGCAGCTCGATAGACAGCAATGAGCAGTTCTTC
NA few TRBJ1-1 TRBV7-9 CASSSDGRGLNTEAFF TGTGCCAGCAGCTCGGATGGCCGGGGGCTGAACACTGAAGCTTTCTTT
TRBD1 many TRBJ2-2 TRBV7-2 CASSLASPGQGAWTGELFF TGTGCCAGCAGCTTAGCAAGTCCCGGACAGGGGGCGTGGACCGGGGAGCTGTTTTTT
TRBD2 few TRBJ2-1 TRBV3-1 CASSQDLAGYNEQFF TGTGCCAGCAGCCAAGATCTAGCGGGGTACAATGAGCAGTTCTTC
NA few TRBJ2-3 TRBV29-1 CSVEDEDSEYTDTQYF TGCAGCGTTGAAGATGAGGATAGCGAGTATACAGATACGCAGTATTTT
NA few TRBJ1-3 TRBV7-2 CASTESSGNTIYF TGTGCCAGCACCGAGAGCTCTGGAAACACCATATATTTT
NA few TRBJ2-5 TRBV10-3 CAISDRGAKTQYF TGTGCCATCAGTGACCGGGGGGCGAAGACCCAGTACTTC
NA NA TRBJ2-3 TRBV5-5 CASSRVTQDTQYF TGTGCCAGCAGCCGCGTCACACAAGATACGCAGTATTTT